This T cell receptor beta chain was sequenced for a study of molecular identifiers for immune sequencing clone quantification. Libraries of bulk TCR were made by previously described methods (with listed TCR primers). TCRdb used MiXCR to reprocess the PCR reads, holding one entry per CDR3 protein. Of roughly 630,000 distinct CDR3 sequences in the sample, about 25% were seen once. Trimming stripped 7 bases from V and 5 bases from J, with 20 bases between. Germline-derived CDR1 and CDR2 are MNHEY and SVGAGI. This CDR3 is 15 amino acids long. The sequenced sample consisted of naive CD8+ T cells from blood, with Jurkat cell RNA spiked in. Regarding subset: FACS-sorted CD8+CD4-CCR7+CD45RA+ naive T cells. The chain links TRBV6-5 to TRBJ2-5; tentative D call: TRBD2 (6 bases). This TCR came from a human donor in good health. Some libraries in this study had Jurkat cell RNA spiked in. The CDR3 is CASTPGPMAGETQYF. Written as DNA, the CDR3 is TGTGCCAGCACTCCGGGGCCGATGGCGGGGGAGACCCAGTACTTC.